This T cell receptor (beta chain) comes out of a study of liver allograft versus peripheral blood T cells. In the study overall: Transplanted livers and recipients' peripheral blood had their T cell receptor repertoires compared.

V gave up 5 bases and J gave up 6 bases; unmatched junction bases: 7. The germline V gene has CDR1 MDHEN and CDR2 SYDVKM. This CDR3 is 14 amino acids long. TCRdb reanalysed the reads using MiXCR and keeps one entry per CDR3 protein. The data contain 8,500 or so distinct CDR3 sequences, 26% of them singletons. Many counts were recorded for this clonotype. Its specificity is not known. Overall study findings and caveats: Peripheral blood repertoires reportedly differed from the T cell receptor repertoires found inside liver allografts.

This chain links TRBV28 with TRBJ1-5; 7 positions match TRBD1. The TCR was taken from a human patient who had a liver transplant. Some T cells may be graft donor cells. The CDR3, as DNA: TGTGCCAGCAGTCTCCGACAGGGAGGTCAGCCCCAGCATTTT. This codes for CASSLRQGGQPQHF.